This entry features one T cell receptor beta chain sequence. Its antigen is not known. This sample is drawn from a study of regulatory T cells in long-lasting Graves disease. Overall study results and limits: The analysis examined peripheral blood only and excluded thyroid tissue.

The CDR3 contains 13 residues. V lost 5 bases and J 3 bases, leaving 11 bases between the germline ends. Arm-PCR of CDR3 regions and iRepertoire HTBI primers were used to build TCR beta libraries. TCRdb passed the multiplex PCR reads through MiXCR, listing each CDR3 protein once. Counted here are some 450,000 distinct CDR3 sequences, 23% occurring once; the ten biggest clones make up approximately 26%. Time point defined: persistent/refractory GD, antithyroid drugs over 5 years with positive TRAb. After RNA was extracted from PBMCs, the TCR library was made from it. The clonotype comes from a female donor with Graves disease. This material consisted of peripheral blood mononuclear cells (PBMCs), taken when the disease was refractory, from a patient treated with antithyroid drugs. J is TRBJ2-7 and V is TRBV12-3 or TRBV12-4, with a tentative D call TRBD2 (5 bases). The chain's CDR3 is CASSAGSGYEQYF. For the CDR3, the DNA is TGTGCCAGCAGTGCGGGTTCAGGCTACGAGCAGTACTTC.